These 2 T cell receptor beta chains were all obtained from the same sample, sequenced in a study of blood T cells in healthy people across ages. A second PCR of roughly 7 to 11 cycles used a sample-barcoded 5' primer and a J-beta primer mix. TCRdb reprocessed the 5' RACE reads via MiXCR and lists one record per CDR3 protein. The sample includes over a million distinct CDR3 sequences, roughly 45% of them seen just once. The sample taken for sequencing was blood. These receptors were taken from a woman under 30 in good health.

The chain combines TRBV13 with TRBJ2-3; no firm D call. From germline, CDR1 is PRHDT and CDR2 FYEKMQ (reference sequence). V lost 0 bases, J lost 5 bases, and 18 bases lay in between. The CDR3 sequence is 17 residues long. The CDR3 region has the DNA TGTGCCAGCAGCTTAGGTGTCGGCCAGGCCCTCCAAGATACGCAGTATTTT. Residues: CASSLGVGQALQDTQYF.

This clonotype showed up just a few times. This sequence joins TRBV5-1 and TRBJ2-1; D is perhaps TRBD1 (5 bases). There are 17 residues in the CDR3. Trimming cost V 2 bases and J 1 base, with 16 bases left between them. CDR1 and CDR2 (germline): SGHRS, YFSETQ. CDR3 sequence (DNA): TGCGCCAGCAGCTTATCAGGGCAGTCTGGATCCTACAATGAGCAGTTCTTC. Translated: CASSLSGQSGSYNEQFF.